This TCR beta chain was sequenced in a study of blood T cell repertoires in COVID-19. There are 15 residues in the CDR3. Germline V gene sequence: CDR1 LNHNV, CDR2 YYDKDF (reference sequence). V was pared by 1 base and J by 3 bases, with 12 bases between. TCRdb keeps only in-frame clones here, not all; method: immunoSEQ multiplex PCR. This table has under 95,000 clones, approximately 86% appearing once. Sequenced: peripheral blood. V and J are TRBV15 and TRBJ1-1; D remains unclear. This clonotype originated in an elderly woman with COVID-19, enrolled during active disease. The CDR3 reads CATSRAEGSHTEAFF. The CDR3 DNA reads TGTGCCACCAGCAGAGCCGAGGGCTCGCACACTGAAGCTTTCTTT.